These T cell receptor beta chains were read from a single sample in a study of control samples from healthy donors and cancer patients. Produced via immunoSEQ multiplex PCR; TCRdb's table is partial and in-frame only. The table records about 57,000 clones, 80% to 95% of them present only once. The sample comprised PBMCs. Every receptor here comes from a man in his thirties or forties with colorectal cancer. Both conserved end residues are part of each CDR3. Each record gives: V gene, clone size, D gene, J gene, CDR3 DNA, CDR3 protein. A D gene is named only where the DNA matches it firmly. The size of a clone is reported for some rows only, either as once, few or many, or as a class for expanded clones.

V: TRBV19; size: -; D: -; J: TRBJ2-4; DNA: TGTGCCAGTAGTCAGCGCAGGGGGGTAGCCAAAAACATTCAGTACTTC; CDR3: CASSQRRGVAKNIQYF
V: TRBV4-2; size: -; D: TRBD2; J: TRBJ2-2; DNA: TGTGCCAGCAGCCAAGAAGTGGATAGCGGGGGGACAGCCACCGGGGAGCTGTTTTTT; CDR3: CASSQEVDSGGTATGELFF
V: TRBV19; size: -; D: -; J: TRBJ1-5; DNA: TGTGCCAGTAGTTTACAGGGTGTAGGTCAGCCCCAGCATTTT; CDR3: CASSLQGVGQPQHF
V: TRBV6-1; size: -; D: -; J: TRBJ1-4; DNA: TGTGCCAGCAGTGAAGTTGGTGGGACTAATGAAAAACTGTTTTTT; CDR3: CASSEVGGTNEKLFF
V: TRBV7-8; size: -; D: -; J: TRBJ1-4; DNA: TGTGCCAGCAGCTTAGGGTGGGGAGAAAAACTGTTTTTT; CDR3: CASSLGWGEKLFF
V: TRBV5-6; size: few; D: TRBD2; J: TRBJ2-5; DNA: TGTGCCAGCAGCTTGACTAGCGGGGGGCCCCAAGAGACCCAGTACTTC; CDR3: CASSLTSGGPQETQYF
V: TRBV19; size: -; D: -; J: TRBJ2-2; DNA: TGTGCCAGTAGTAAAACGGGACAGAACACCGGGGAGCTGTTTTTT; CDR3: CASSKTGQNTGELFF
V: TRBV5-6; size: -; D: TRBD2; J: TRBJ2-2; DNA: TGTGCCAGCAGGCAGCGGGGCGCTGGGGGGGAGCTGTTTTTT; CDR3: CASRQRGAGGELFF
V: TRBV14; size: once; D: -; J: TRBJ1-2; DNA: TGTGCCAGCAGCCTAGGGGGGATCTATGGCTACACCTTC; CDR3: CASSLGGIYGYTF
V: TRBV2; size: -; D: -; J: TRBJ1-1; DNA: TGTGCCAGCAGTGAAGCGAACACTGAAGCTTTCTTT; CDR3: CASSEANTEAFF
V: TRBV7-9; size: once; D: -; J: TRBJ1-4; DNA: TGTGCCAGCAGCTTAGCGGGTGGGAGTCGTGAAAAACTGTTTTTT; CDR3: CASSLAGGSREKLFF
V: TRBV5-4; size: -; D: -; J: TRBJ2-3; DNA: TGTGCCAGCAGCTTGGCGTCAGGGAGGACAGATACGCAGTATTTT; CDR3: CASSLASGRTDTQYF
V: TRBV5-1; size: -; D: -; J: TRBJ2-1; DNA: TGCGCCAGCAGCTTGAACCAGGGTAATGAGCAGTTCTTC; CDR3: CASSLNQGNEQFF
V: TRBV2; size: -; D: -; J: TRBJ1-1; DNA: TGTGCCAGCAGTTACCTCGGGGAGAACACTGAAGCTTTCTTT; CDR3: CASSYLGENTEAFF
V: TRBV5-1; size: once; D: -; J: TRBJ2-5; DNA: TGCGCCAGCAGCGAGGGGCGCGCGTCAGAGACCCAGTACTTC; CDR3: CASSEGRASETQYF
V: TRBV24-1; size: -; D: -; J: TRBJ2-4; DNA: TGTGCCACCAGGGACCAGAGGAACATTCAGTACTTC; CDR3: CATRDQRNIQYF
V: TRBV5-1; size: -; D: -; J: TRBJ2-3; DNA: TGCGCCAGCAGCCAAGGACCACTAAGCACAGATACGCAGTATTTT; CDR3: CASSQGPLSTDTQYF
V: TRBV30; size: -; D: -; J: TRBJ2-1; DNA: TGTGCCTGGACTAGGAAGGGCCTCAATGAGCAGTTCTTC; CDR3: CAWTRKGLNEQFF
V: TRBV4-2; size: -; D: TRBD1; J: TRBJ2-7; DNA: TGTGCCAGCAGCCAAGAAGACAGGGTTTTCTACGAGCAGTACTTC; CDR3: CASSQEDRVFYEQYF
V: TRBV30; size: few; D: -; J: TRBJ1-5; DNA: TGTGCCTGGAGTGACCCAGGGAATCAGCCCCAGCATTTT; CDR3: CAWSDPGNQPQHF
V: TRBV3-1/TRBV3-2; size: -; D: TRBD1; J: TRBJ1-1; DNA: TGTGCCAGCAGCCAGGGAGACAGGGGGCAGTACACTGAAGCTTTCTTT; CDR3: CASSQGDRGQYTEAFF
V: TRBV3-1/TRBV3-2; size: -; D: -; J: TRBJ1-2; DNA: TGTGCCAGCAGCCGAATAGGGGGGAGAGCTAACTATGGCTACACCTTC; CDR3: CASSRIGGRANYGYTF
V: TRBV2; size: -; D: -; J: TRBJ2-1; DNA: TGTGCCAGCGCGGCAGGAAGGAGGGGCAATGAGCAGTTCTTC; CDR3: CASAAGRRGNEQFF
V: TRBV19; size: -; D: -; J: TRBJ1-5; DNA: TGTGCCAGTAGTCCCCCCGGGATAACTGGAGGGCCCCAGCATTTT; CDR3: CASSPPGITGGPQHF
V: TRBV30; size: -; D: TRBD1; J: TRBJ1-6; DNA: TGTGCCTGGCGACCAATAACAGGGGGCGCGAGAAATTCACCCCTCCACTTT; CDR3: CAWRPITGGARNSPLHF
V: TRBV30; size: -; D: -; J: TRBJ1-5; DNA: TGTGCCTGGAGTAACGGGGGGCCCCAGCATTTT; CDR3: CAWSNGGPQHF
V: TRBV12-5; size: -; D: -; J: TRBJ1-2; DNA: TGTGCTAGTGGTATCGGACAAGGCTTAGCGAACTATGGCTACACCTTC; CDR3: CASGIGQGLANYGYTF
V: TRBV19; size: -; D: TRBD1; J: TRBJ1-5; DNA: TGTGCCAGTTTCCGGGACAGGGAAACACCCAAAGAAAAAGGCTCTAGCAATCAGCCCCAGCATTTT; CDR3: CASFRDRETPKEKGSSNQPQHF